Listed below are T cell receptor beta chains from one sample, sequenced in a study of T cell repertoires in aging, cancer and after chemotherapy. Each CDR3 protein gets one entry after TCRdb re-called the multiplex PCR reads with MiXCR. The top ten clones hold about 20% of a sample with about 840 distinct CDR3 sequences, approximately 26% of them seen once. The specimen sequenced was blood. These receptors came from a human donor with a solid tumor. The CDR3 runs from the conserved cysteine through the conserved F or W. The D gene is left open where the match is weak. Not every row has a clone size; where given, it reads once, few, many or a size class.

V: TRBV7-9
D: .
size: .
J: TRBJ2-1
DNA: TGTGACAGCAGCTTAGGGGAGCTCCCGGACAATGAGCAGTTCTTC
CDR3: CDSSLGELPDNEQFF

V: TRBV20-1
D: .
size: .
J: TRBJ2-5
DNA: TGCAGTGCTAGAATTGACTGGCAAGAGACCCAGTACTTC
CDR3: CSARIDWQETQYF

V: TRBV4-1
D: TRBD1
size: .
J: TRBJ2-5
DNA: TGCGCCAGCAGCCAAGATCCGACAGGGGAAGAGACCCAGTACTTC
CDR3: CASSQDPTGEETQYF

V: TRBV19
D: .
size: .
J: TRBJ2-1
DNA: TGTGCCAGTAGTATAGATACAGGGATTTCCTACAATGAGCAGTTCTTC
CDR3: CASSIDTGISYNEQFF

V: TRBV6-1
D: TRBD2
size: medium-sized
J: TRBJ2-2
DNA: TGTGCCAGCAGTGTAGGGACTAGCCAGACCGGGGAGCTGTTTTTT
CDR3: CASSVGTSQTGELFF

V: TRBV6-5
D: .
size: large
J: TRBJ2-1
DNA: TGTGCCAGCAGTTACTCGACATTAGGGGGACTGGCCTACAATGAGCAGTTCTTC
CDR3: CASSYSTLGGLAYNEQFF

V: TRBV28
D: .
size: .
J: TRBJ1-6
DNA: TGTGCCAGCCATACAGGGAATTCACCCCTCCACTTT
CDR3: CASHTGNSPLHF

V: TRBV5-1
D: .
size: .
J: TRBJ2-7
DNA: TGCGCCAGCAGCACTCCGGAGACAGGAACCTACGAGCAGTACTTC
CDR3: CASSTPETGTYEQYF

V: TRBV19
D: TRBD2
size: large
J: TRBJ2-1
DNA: TGTGCCAGTAGTATGGTGTGGGGGGGTGTCAATGAGCAGTTCTTC
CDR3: CASSMVWGGVNEQFF

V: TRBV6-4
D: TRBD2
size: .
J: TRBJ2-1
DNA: TGTGCCAGCAGTGACGTAGCGGGGCGAGTCGGAGAGCAGTTCTTC
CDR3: CASSDVAGRVGEQFF

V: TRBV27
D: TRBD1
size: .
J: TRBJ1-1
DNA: TGTGCCAGCAGTCTCGAATTGGGACAGGGGAACACTGAAGCTTTCTTT
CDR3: CASSLELGQGNTEAFF

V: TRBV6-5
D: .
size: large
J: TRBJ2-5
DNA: TGTGCCAGCGGGTACGTGATAGGGGGGCGGGGTGGGGAGACCCAGTACTTC
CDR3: CASGYVIGGRGGETQYF

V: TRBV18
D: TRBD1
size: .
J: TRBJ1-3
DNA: TGTGCCAGCTCACCCCGGCCGGGACAGGGGGTCCTCCTTGGAAACACCATATATTTT
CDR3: CASSPRPGQGVLLGNTIYF

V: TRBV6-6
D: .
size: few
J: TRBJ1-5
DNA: TGTGCCAGCAGAGGGGACACTAGCAATCAGCCCCAGCATTTT
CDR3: CASRGDTSNQPQHF

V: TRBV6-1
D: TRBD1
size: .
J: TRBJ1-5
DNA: TGTGCCAGCAGCCAAGGATGGACAGGGGGCTCTCAGCCCCAGCATTTT
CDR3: CASSQGWTGGSQPQHF

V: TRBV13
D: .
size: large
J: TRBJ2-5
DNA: TGTGCCAGCAGCTTAGGGGTCTCGGGGGAAGAGACCCAGTACTTC
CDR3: CASSLGVSGEETQYF

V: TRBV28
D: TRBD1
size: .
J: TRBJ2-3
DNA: TGTGCCGGCAACAGGGGGATTAGCACAGATACGCAGTATTTT
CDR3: CAGNRGISTDTQYF

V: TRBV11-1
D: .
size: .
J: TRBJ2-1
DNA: TGTGCCAGCAGCTTTGCCGGGGCGACCTACAATGAGCAGTTCTTC
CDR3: CASSFAGATYNEQFF

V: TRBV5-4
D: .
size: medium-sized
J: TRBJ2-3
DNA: TGTGCCAGCAGATGGGACTCCGGGGCCACAGATACGCAGTATTTT
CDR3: CASRWDSGATDTQYF

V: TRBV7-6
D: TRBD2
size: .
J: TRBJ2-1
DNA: TGTGCCAGCGGTTTACTAGCGGGAGGACACTCCTACAATGAGCAGTTCTTC
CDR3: CASGLLAGGHSYNEQFF

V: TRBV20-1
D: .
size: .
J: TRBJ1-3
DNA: TGCTCTATTAAGGAAACAGGGTCTGGAAACACCATATATTTT
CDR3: CSIKETGSGNTIYF

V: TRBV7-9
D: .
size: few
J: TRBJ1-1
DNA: TGTGCCAGCAGCTTCTCAGGGAGTTCGTGGGAGGTCGGAGCTTTCTTT
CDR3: CASSFSGSSWEVGAFF

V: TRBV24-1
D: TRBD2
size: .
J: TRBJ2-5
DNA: TGTGCCACCAGTGACGCCGACTTTGCGGGGGACCAAGAGACCCAGTACTTC
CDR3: CATSDADFAGDQETQYF

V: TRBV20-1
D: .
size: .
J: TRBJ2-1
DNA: TGCAGTGCTAGAGGATTTGACAGGAACTACTACAATGAGCAGTTCTTC
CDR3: CSARGFDRNYYNEQFF

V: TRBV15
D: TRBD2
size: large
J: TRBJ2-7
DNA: TGTGCCACCAGCAGAGAACCAGCGGGGGCCTACGAGCAGTACTTC
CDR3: CATSREPAGAYEQYF

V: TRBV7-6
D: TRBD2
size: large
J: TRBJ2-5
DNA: TGTGCCAGCAGCTCGACTAGCGGGGGGGCTTGGGGTGAGACCCAGTACTTC
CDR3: CASSSTSGGAWGETQYF

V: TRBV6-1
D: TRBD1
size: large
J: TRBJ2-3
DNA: TGTGCCAGCAGTGAAATTCCGGGACAGGGGACAGATACGCAGTATTTT
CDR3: CASSEIPGQGTDTQYF

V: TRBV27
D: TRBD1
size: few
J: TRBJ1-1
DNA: TGTGCCAGCAGTCCAAGGGGACAGGGGTACACTGAAGCTTTCTTT
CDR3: CASSPRGQGYTEAFF

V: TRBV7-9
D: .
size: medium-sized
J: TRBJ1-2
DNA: TGTGCCAGCAGCTTAGGGGAGATCTATGGCTACACCTTC
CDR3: CASSLGEIYGYTF

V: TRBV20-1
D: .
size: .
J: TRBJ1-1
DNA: TGCAGTGCTAGAGGCGGGGGGAGCCCTGAAGCTTTCTTT
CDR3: CSARGGGSPEAFF

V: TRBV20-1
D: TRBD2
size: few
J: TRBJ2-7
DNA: TGCAGTGTCGAGCCGCCCCGGGCGACTAGCGGGGGGGGCGAGCAGTACTTC
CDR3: CSVEPPRATSGGGEQYF

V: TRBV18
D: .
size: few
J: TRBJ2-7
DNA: TGTGCCAGCTCACCTGGGGGGGCGCTCCGGGGAGAGCAGTACTTC
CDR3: CASSPGGALRGEQYF

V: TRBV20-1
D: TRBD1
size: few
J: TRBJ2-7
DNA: TGCAGTGCTAGAGGGGGGACAGAAGTCCCTAACGAGCAGTACTTC
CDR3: CSARGGTEVPNEQYF

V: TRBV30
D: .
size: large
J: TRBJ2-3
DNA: TGTGCCTGGAGTACTAGCACGTCGCCTAGCACAGATACGCAGTATTTT
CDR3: CAWSTSTSPSTDTQYF

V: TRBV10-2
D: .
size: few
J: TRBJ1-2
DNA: TGCGCCAGCAGTTATGGTGGTTATGGCTACACCTTC
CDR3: CASSYGGYGYTF

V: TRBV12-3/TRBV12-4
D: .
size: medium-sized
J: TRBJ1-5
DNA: TGTGCCAGCAGTTTGAGGGGCGGTCAGCCCCAGCATTTT
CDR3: CASSLRGGQPQHF

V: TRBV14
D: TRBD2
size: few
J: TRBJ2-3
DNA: TGTGCCAGCAGCCAAGGGGCCGGCGGGAGTGTGACAGATACGCAGTATTTT
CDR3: CASSQGAGGSVTDTQYF

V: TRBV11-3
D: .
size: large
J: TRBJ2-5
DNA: TGTGCCAGCACCCTCAGAGGGGCAGTCCAAGAGACCCAGTACTTC
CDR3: CASTLRGAVQETQYF

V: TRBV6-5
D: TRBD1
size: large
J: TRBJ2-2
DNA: TGTGCCAGCAGTTATTCGGCAGGGGGCATGAACACCGGGGAGCTGTTTTTT
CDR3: CASSYSAGGMNTGELFF

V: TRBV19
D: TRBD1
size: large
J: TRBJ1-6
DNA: TGTGCCAGTAGTGGCACAGGGGGTTCAGCTAATTCACCCCTCCACTTT
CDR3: CASSGTGGSANSPLHF

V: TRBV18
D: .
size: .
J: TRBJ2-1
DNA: TGTGCCAGCTCTGGGGAATACGGACAGAGAGACAATGAGCAGTTCTTC
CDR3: CASSGEYGQRDNEQFF

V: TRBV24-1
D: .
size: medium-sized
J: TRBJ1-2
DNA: TGTGCCACCAGTGACCCCGGACGGGACGACGGTAACTATGGCTACACCTTC
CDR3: CATSDPGRDDGNYGYTF

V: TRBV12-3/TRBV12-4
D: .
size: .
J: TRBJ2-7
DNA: TGTGCCAGCAGTTTACCAGCAAGCTCCTACGAGCAGTACTTC
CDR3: CASSLPASSYEQYF

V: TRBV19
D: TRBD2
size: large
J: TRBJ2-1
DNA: TGTGCCAGTAGTACCCTACTAGCGGGGGGATCCTACAATGAGCAGTTCTTC
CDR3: CASSTLLAGGSYNEQFF

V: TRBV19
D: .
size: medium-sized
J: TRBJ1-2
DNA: TGTGCCAGTAGTATGGCAGGGACTCCACTACGCGGCTACACCTTC
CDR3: CASSMAGTPLRGYTF

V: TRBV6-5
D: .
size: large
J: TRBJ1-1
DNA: TGTGCCAGCAGTGGGGGGGAGCGCACTGAAGCTTTCTTT
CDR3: CASSGGERTEAFF

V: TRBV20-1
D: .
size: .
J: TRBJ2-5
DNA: TGCAGTACGGATACGGGACCAGTCCAAGAGACCCAGTACTTC
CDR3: CSTDTGPVQETQYF

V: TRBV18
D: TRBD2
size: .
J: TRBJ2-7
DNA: TGTGCCAGCTCACCACCCGGACTAGCGGGAGGCTCTGGGGAGCAGTACTTC
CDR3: CASSPPGLAGGSGEQYF

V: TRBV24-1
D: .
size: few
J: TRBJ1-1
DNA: TGTGCCACCTCCACCCCTGGACAGCCGAACACTGAAGCTTTCTTT
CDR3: CATSTPGQPNTEAFF

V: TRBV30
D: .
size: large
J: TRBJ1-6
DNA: TGTGCCTGGACCCCCGAGCACTCACCCCTCCACTTT
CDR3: CAWTPEHSPLHF

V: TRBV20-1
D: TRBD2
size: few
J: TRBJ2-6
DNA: TGCAGTGCTAGACTGGGACTAGCGGGAGCCGCGATCACTGGGGCCAACGTCCTGACTTTC
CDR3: CSARLGLAGAAITGANVLTF